One sample yielded the 8 T cell receptor beta chains listed below, sequenced in a study of T cell responses to AZD1222 COVID-19 vaccine. Sequencing used immunoSEQ multiplex PCR; TCRdb keeps in-frame clones, though not all of them. The sample lists some 150,000 clones, about nine tenths occurring once. The sample consisted of peripheral blood, taken on day 0 of AZD1222 vaccination. These receptors were obtained from an adult in good health.

The chain carries TRBV4-1 and TRBJ1-2; maybe TRBD1 (6 bases). CDR1 is MGHRA, CDR2 YSYEKL, per germline. The CDR3 length is 16 residues. V was pared by 0 bases and J by 2 bases, with 13 bases between. CDR3 loop: CASSQDLDSPNYGYTF. For the CDR3, the DNA is TGCGCCAGCAGCCAAGATTTGGACAGCCCCAACTATGGCTACACCTTC.

The chain uses TRBV5-1 and TRBJ2-2; 10 bases map to TRBD2. The CDR3 runs 16 residues. The ends lost 4 bases at V and 0 bases at J; junction bases unmatched: 3. The V gene's germline CDR1 is SGHRS and CDR2 YFSETQ. CDR3 loop: CASSIGLAANTGELFF. As DNA, the CDR3 is TGCGCCAGCAGCATAGGACTAGCGGCGAACACCGGGGAGCTGTTTTTT. Combining the CDR3 with reference TRBV5-1 and TRBJ2-2 gives the whole variable domain KAGVTQTPRYLIKTRGQQVTLSCSPISGHRSVSWYQQTPGQGLQFLFEYFSETQRNKGNFPGRFSGRQFSNSRSEMNVSTLELGDSALYLCASSIGLAANTGELFFGEGSRLTVL.

The J gene is TRBJ2-3, the V gene TRBV25-1; D may be TRBD1 (6 bases). This CDR3 spans 14 amino acids. Germline lookup yields CDR1 MGHDK and CDR2 SYGVNS. V lost 4 bases to trimming and J lost 2 bases, with 10 bases between them. The CDR3 nucleotides are TGTGCCAGCAGTGTGGGGGACAACACAGATACGCAGTATTTT. It translates to CASSVGDNTDTQYF. Using reference TRBV25-1 and TRBJ2-3 for the parts outside the CDR3, the full variable domain is EADIYQTPRYLVIGTGKKITLECSQTMGHDKMYWYQQDPGMELHLIHYSYGVNSTEKGDLSSESTVSRIRTEHFPLTLESARPSHTSQYLCASSVGDNTDTQYFGPGTRLTVL.

This sequence joins TRBV27 and TRBJ2-3; D unclear. V lost 2 bases and J lost 6, with 9 bases in between. The CDR3 length is 13 residues. The germline gives CDR1 MNHEY, CDR2 SMNVEV (reference sequence). This chain's CDR3 is CASSLGPWDTQYF. The CDR3 coding sequence is TGTGCCAGCAGTTTAGGCCCCTGGGATACGCAGTATTTT.

As DNA, the CDR3 is TGTGCCAGCAGCCAAGACCTTATTCAGGGAATCGGTCAGCCCCAGCATTTT. This sequence encodes CASSQDLIQGIGQPQHF. The chain recombines TRBV3-1 (or the pseudogene TRBV3-2) with TRBJ1-5; D is possibly TRBD1 (5 bases). This CDR3 is built from 17 residues. Germline-derived CDR1 and CDR2 are LGHDT and YNNKEL (reference sequence). The germline V and J ends were trimmed by 0 bases and 6 bases, with 18 bases remaining between them.

The rearrangement links TRBV14 to TRBJ2-1, with D perhaps TRBD2 (6 bases). The CDR3 length is 13 residues. Germline CDR1 SGHDN, CDR2 FVKESK. V lost 1 base and J lost 12, with 13 bases in between. Here the CDR3 DNA reads TGTGCCAGCAGCCAAGGGCCTGGAGGGTGGCAGTTCTTC. This sequence encodes CASSQGPGGWQFF.

The gene calls are TRBV6-5 and TRBJ1-1; D is ambiguous. V was cut by 6 bases and J by 0 bases, with 8 bases left in between. The CDR3 runs 13 residues. CDR1 MNHEY and CDR2 SVGAGI come from the germline V gene. The CDR3 here is CASSQDLNTEAFF. The CDR3 region has the DNA TGTGCCAGCAGCCAGGATTTGAACACTGAAGCTTTCTTT.

V gene TRBV4-2 combines with J gene TRBJ1-1; 9 bases match TRBD1. Per germline, CDR1 LGHNA and CDR2 YNFKEQ. This CDR3 contains 16 residues. J lost 4 bases, V lost 3 bases, and 9 bases had no gene match. The CDR3 reads CASSHYRGRRGTEAFF. As DNA, the CDR3 is TGTGCCAGCAGCCACTACAGGGGGCGCCGAGGCACTGAAGCTTTCTTT.